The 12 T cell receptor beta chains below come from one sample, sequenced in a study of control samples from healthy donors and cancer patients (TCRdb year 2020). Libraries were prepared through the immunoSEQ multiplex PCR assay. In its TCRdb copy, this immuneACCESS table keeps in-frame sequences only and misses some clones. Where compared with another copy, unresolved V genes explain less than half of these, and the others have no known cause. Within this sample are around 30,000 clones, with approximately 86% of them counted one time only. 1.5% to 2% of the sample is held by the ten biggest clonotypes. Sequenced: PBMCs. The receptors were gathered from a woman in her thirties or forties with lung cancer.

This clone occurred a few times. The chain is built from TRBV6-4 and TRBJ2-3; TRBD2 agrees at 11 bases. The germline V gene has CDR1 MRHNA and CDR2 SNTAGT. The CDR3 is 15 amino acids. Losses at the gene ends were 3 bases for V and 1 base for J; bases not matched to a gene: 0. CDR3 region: CASSETSGGTDTQYF. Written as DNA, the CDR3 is TGTGCCAGCAGTGAGACTAGCGGGGGCACAGATACGCAGTATTTT.

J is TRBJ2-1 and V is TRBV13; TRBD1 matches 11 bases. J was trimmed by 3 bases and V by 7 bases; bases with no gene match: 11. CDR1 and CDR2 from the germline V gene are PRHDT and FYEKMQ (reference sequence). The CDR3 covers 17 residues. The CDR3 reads CASNPGGGTGGYNEQFF. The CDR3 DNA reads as TGTGCCAGCAACCCCGGGGGCGGGACAGGGGGCTACAATGAGCAGTTCTTC.

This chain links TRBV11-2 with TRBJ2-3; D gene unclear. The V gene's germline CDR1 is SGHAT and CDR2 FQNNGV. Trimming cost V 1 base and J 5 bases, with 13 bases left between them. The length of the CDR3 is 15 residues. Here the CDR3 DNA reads TGTGCCAGCAGCTTAGTTCCCGCCCGCCAAGATACGCAGTATTTT. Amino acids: CASSLVPARQDTQYF.

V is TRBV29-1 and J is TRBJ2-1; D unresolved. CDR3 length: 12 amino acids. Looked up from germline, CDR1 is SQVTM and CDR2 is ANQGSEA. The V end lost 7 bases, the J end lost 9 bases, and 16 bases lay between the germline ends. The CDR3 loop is CSGHDGSGEQFF. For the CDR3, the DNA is TGCAGCGGACATGATGGCTCGGGTGAGCAGTTCTTC.

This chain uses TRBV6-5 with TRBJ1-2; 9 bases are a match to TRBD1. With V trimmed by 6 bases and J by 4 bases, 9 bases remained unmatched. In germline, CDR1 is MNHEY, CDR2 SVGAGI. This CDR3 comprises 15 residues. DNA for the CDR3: TGTGCCAGCAGCCCATGGGGACAGGGTATCTATGGCTACACCTTC. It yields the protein CASSPWGQGIYGYTF.

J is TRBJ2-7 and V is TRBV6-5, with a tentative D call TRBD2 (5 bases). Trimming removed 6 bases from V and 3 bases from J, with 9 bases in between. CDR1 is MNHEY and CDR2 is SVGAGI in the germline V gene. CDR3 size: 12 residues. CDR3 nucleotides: TGTGCCAGCAGGAGCGGAAACTACGAGCAGTACTTC. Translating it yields CASRSGNYEQYF.

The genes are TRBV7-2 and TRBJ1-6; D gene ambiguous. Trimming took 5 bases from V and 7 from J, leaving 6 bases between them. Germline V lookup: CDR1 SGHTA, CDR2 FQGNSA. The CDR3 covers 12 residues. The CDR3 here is CASSTGNSPLHF. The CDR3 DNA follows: TGTGCCAGCAGCACCGGAAATTCACCCCTCCACTTT.

The chain's CDR3 is CASRAKDYGYTF. CDR3 bases: TGTGCCAGTAGGGCGAAGGACTATGGCTACACCTTC. The chain recombines TRBV19 with TRBJ1-2; D is uncertain. Germline V gene sequence: CDR1 LNHDA, CDR2 SQIVND (reference sequence). The length of the CDR3 is 12 residues. Between the trimmed V and J ends, which lost 6 bases and 3 bases, there was a span of 8 bases.

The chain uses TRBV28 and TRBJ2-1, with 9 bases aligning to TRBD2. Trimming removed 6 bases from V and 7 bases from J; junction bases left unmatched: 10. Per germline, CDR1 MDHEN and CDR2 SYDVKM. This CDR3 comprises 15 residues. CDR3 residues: CASRGAGGSENEQFF. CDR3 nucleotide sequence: TGTGCCAGCAGGGGAGCGGGGGGATCCGAGAATGAGCAGTTCTTC.

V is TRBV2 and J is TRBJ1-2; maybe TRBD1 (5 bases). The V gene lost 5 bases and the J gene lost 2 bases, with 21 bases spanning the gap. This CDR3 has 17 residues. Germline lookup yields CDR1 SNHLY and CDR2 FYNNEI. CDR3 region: CASSNKISGTVNYGYTF. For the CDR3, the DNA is TGTGCCAGCAGTAATAAAATTTCAGGGACTGTAAACTATGGCTACACCTTC.

The CDR3 region is CASSQDRQGQAFF. CDR3 DNA: TGCGCCAGCAGCCAAGACCGGCAGGGGCAAGCTTTCTTT. V is TRBV4-3 and J is TRBJ1-1, with a possible D match to TRBD1 (6 bases). This CDR3 region has 13 residues. The germline V gene encodes CDR1 LGHNA and CDR2 YSLEER. V was shortened by 0 bases and J by 9 bases, with 11 bases between the two germline ends.

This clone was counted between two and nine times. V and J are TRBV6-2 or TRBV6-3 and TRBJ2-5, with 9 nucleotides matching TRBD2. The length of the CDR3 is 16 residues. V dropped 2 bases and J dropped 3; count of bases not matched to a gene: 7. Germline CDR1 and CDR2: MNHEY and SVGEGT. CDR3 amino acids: CASSYGASGAKETQYF. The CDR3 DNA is TGTGCCAGCAGTTACGGGGCTAGCGGGGCCAAAGAGACCCAGTACTTC.